This T cell receptor (beta chain) is drawn from a study of Tregs in tolerant kidney transplant recipients. Study-level results: Validation in larger populations is needed because few patients were studied.

CDR3 length: 15 amino acids. CDR1 and CDR2 (germline): SEHNR, FQNEAQ (reference sequence). Trimming pared 5 bases from V and 9 bases from J, leaving 20 bases between. To note about this clone: The antigen is undetermined.

Sequencing was performed with immunoSEQ multiplex PCR; in TCRdb, only in-frame clones are kept and a portion is missing. The sample has fewer than 20,000 clones, around 82% seen once; the top ten hold approximately 2.7%. Before regulatory T cell sorting, thawed PBMCs rested overnight at 37°C in 150 to 200 IU/ml IL-2. The clonotype comes from a human donor in good health. This sequence joins TRBV7-9 and TRBJ2-1; D is tentatively TRBD1 or TRBD2 (5 bases each). The sample was Tregs from blood. CDR3 nucleotide sequence: TGTGCCAGCAGCCGCGGGCAGGGAGTCCGTAGTGAGCAGTTCTTC. The encoded protein is CASSRGQGVRSEQFF.